This TCR beta chain was sequenced for a study of blood T cell repertoires in COVID-19. Study background: Acute and convalescent COVID-19 samples came from the United States, Italy and Spain.

J was trimmed by 3 bases and V by 8 bases; bases with no gene match: 11. The V gene's germline CDR1 is SEHNR and CDR2 FQNEAQ (reference sequence). This CDR3 is built from 15 residues. This table comes from immunoSEQ multiplex PCR, and its TCRdb copy is limited to in-frame clones, with some not included. The table includes fewer than 350,000 clones, 85% detected once. This clone was recorded once. This clonotype was sampled from a woman between 45 and 60 years old with active or convalescent COVID-19. Sequenced sample: peripheral blood. The chain employs TRBV7-9 and TRBJ1-1, with TRBD1 matching 8 bases. The CDR3 region is CASRGQVGRDTEAFF. CDR3 DNA: TGTGCCAGCCGGGGACAGGTGGGGAGGGACACTGAAGCTTTCTTT.